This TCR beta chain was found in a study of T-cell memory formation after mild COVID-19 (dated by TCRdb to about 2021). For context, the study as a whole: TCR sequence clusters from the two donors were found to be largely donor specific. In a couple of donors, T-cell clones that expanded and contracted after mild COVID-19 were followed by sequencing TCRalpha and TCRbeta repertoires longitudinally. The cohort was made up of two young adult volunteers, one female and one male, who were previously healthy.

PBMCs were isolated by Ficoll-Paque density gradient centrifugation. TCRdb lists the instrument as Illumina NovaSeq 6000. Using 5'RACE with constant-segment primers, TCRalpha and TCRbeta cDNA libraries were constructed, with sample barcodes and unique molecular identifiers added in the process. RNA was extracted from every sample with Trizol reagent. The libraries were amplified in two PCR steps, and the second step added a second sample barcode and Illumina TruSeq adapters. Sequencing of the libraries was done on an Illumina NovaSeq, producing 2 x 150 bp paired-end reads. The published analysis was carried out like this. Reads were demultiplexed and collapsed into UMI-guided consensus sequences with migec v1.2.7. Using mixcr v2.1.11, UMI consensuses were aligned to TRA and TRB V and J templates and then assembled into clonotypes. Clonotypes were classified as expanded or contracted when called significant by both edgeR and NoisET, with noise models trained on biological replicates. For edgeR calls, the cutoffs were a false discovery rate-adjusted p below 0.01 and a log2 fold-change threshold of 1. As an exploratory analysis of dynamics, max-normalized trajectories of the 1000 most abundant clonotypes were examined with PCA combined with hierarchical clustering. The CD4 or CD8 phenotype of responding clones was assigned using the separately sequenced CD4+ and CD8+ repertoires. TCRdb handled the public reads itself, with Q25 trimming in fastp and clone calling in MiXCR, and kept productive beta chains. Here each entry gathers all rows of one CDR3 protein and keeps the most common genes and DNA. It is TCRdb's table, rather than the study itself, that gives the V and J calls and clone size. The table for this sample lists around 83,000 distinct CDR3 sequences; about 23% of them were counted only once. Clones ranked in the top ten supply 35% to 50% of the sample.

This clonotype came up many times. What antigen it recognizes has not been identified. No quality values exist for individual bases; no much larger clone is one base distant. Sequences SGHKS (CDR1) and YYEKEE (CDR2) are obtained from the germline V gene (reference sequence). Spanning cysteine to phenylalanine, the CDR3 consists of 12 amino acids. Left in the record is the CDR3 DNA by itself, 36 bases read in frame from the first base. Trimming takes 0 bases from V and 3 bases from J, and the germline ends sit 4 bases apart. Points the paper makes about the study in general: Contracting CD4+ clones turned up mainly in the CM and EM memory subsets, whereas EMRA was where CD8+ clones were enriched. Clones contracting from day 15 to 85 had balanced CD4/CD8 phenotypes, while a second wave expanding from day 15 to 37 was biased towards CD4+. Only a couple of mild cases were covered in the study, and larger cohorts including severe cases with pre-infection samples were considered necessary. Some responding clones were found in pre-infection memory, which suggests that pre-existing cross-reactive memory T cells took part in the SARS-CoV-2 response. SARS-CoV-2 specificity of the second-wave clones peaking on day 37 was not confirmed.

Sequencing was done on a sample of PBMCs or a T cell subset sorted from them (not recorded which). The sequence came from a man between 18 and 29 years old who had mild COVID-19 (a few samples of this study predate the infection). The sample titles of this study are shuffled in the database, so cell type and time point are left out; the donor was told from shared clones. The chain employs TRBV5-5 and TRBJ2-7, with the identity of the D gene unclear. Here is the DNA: TGTGCCAGCAGCTTGGCCAGCTACGAGCAGTACTTC. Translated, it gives CASSLASYEQYF.